This TCR beta chain was observed in a study of cytomegalovirus exposure and HLA in healthy donors. Study-level points and caveats: By a later analysis, the bulk of CMV-associated TCR beta chains appeared HLA-restricted. The investigators catalogued 150 to 200 TCR beta chains as cytomegalovirus-associated.

Remarks on this clone: Its antigen is undetermined.

Trimming pared 0 bases from V and 5 bases from J, leaving 13 bases between. The CDR3 runs to 15 residues. CDR1 LGHNA and CDR2 YSLEER come from the germline V gene. The PCR ran on 60 Vbeta and 13 Jbeta primers. Sequenced by immunoSEQ multiplex PCR; TCRdb stores in-frame clones only, minus some. The sample has about 170,000 clones, 75% to 90% seen once. The rearrangement uses TRBV4-3 and TRBJ1-2, with D perhaps matching TRBD1 (6 bases). The specimen sequenced was PBMCs. The sequence derives from a boy younger than 10 in good health and CMV-seronegative. CDR3 in DNA: TGCGCCAGCAGCCAAGACAGACAGGAGAGTTATGGCTACACCTTC. Protein: CASSQDRQESYGYTF.